This TCR beta chain was captured in a study of response to subunit inactivated influenza vaccine. Whole-study results and caveats: Researchers suggested that each seasonal influenza vaccination recruits few new T cells.

TCRdb reprocessed the RT-PCR reads via MiXCR and lists one record per CDR3 protein. This table has about 480,000 distinct CDR3 sequences, under 15% appearing once. A note on this clonotype: The antigen is not known.

This CDR3 comprises 14 residues. Germline assignment: CDR1 MNHEY and CDR2 SMNVEV (reference sequence). V was pared by 5 bases and J by 5 bases, with 9 bases of the junction left unmatched. Sequenced here: PBMCs from blood, sampled 40 to 50 days after vaccination. The sequence was collected from a man between 45 and 60 years old who received an inactivated influenza vaccine. The chain links TRBV27 to TRBJ2-7; 7 bases fit TRBD1. In nucleotides, the CDR3 is TGTGCCAGCAGTAGGACAGGAAAGATCAACGAGCAGTACTTC. Its protein is CASSRTGKINEQYF.